Included here is one T cell receptor (beta chain) sequence, with context. This sample stems from a study of blood T cell repertoires in COVID-19. Study summary: The study drew acute and convalescent COVID-19 samples from the United States, Italy and Spain. T cells, B-cell-depleted T cells, or PBMCs provided the cDNA or gDNA that served as material.

Under the authors' procedure: Using reference gene primer amplification, nucleated cell counts were estimated. Measured with immunoSEQ multiplex PCR; TCRdb has only the in-frame clones, and not every one. That table furnishes V, J and clone size, whereas the DNA furnished D and trimming. The repertoire holds about 200,000 clones, about four fifths seen once, with about 7.8% in the top ten. With V trimmed by 2 bases and J by 4 bases, 9 bases remained unmatched. CDR3 length equals 16 residues. Germline CDR1 MNHNS, CDR2 SASEGT. This chain connects TRBV6-1 to TRBJ2-7, with 9 bases matching TRBD2. The sequencing input was peripheral blood. This receptor was obtained from a woman older than 75 with COVID-19, enrolled during active disease. CDR3 sequence reads: CASSERSSGKLYEQYF. CDR3 nucleotides: TGTGCCAGCAGTGAACGGTCTAGCGGGAAGCTTTACGAGCAGTACTTC.